These 8 T cell receptor beta chains were all obtained from the same sample, sequenced in a study of regulatory T cells in long-lasting Graves disease. With iRepertoire HTBI primers and Arm-PCR of CDR3 regions, TCR beta libraries were built. TCRdb analysed the multiplex PCR reads with MiXCR anew, one entry per CDR3 protein. The sample has 650,000 to 850,000 distinct CDR3 sequences; 25% to 35% are singletons. The time point denotes: persistent/refractory GD, antithyroid drugs over 5 years with positive TRAb. RNA extracted from PBMCs served as the sequencing template. The specimen was peripheral blood mononuclear cells (PBMCs), collected when the disease was refractory, from a patient treated with antithyroid drugs. Receptor source: a female donor with Graves disease.

Remarks on this clonotype: A single base separates this from a much larger clone, so it may be a read error. The chain links TRBV6-2 or TRBV6-3 to TRBJ2-7, with D perhaps TRBD1 or TRBD2 (5 bases each). Germline V gene data show CDR1 as MNHEY and CDR2 as SVGEGT. The CDR3 extends over 13 amino acids. Written as DNA, the CDR3 is TGTACCAGCAGTGAGGGGAAAGGATACGAGCAGTACTTC. Translating it yields CTSSEGKGYEQYF.

This clonotype showed up just a few times. V gene TRBV5-1 combines with J gene TRBJ1-2, with D perhaps TRBD1 (5 bases). The CDR3 extends over 13 amino acids. Germline V gene lookup returns CDR1 SGHRS and CDR2 YFSETQ. Trimming cost V 1 base and J 6 bases, with 10 bases left between them. For the CDR3, the DNA is TGCGCCAGCAGCTTGCAGACGACAGATGGCTACACCTTC. It specifies CASSLQTTDGYTF. Based on the CDR3 plus reference TRBV5-1 and TRBJ1-2, the full variable domain is KAGVTQTPRYLIKTRGQQVTLSCSPISGHRSVSWYQQTPGQGLQFLFEYFSETQRNKGNFPGRFSGRQFSNSRSEMNVSTLELGDSALYLCASSLQTTDGYTFGSGTRLTVV.

The gene calls are TRBV10-3 and TRBJ1-2; 12 bases fit TRBD1. The CDR3 has 16 amino acids. The germline CDR1 and CDR2 sequences are ENHRY and SYGVKD. Unmatched junction bases numbered 11, after V lost 8 bases and J lost 4 bases. In DNA, the CDR3 is TGTGCCATCGCAGACACGGGACAGGGGGCTTCCTATGGCTACACCTTC. Protein sequence: CAIADTGQGASYGYTF.

The CDR3 bases are TGTGCCAGCAGTTGGGACAGCCGACTCCATAGCAATCAGCCCCAGCATTTT. It codes for CASSWDSRLHSNQPQHF. The rearrangement uses TRBV12-3 or TRBV12-4 and TRBJ1-5; 7 bases fit TRBD1. The CDR3 contains 17 residues. The V gene end was trimmed by 4 bases and the J gene end by 0 bases; junction bases not matched to a gene: 9.

This clonotype has at least ten counts. This chain uses TRBV28 with TRBJ1-2; no reliable D call. CDR3 length: 13 amino acids. The V gene's germline CDR1 is MDHEN and CDR2 SYDVKM. V lost 4 bases to trimming and J lost 8 bases, with 14 bases between them. CDR3 sequence (DNA): TGTGCCAGCAGTTCGGGAGTCTCGAGGGGCTACACCTTC. It encodes CASSSGVSRGYTF.

The table lists this clonotype with a few counts. A read error may explain this, as a much larger clone is one base away. The V and J genes are TRBV28 and TRBJ1-1; 7 positions match TRBD1. The germline V gene has CDR1 MDHEN and CDR2 SYDVKM. The CDR3 contains 15 residues. V was pared by 2 bases and J by 3 bases, with 6 bases of the junction left unmatched. The CDR3 DNA sequence: TGTGCCAGCAGTTTACCGGGACAGAGAGACACTGAAGCTTTCTTT. The encoded protein is CASSLPGQRDTEAFF.

There are a few counts of this clonotype. This chain uses TRBV6-1 with TRBJ2-4; D is unclear. There are 14 residues in the CDR3. Trimming shortened V by 7 bases and J by 0 bases, and 10 bases separated the two germline ends. The germline gives CDR1 MNHNS, CDR2 SASEGT. The CDR3 protein is CASTKQAAKNIQYF. CDR3 in DNA: TGTGCCAGCACCAAGCAGGCAGCCAAAAACATTCAGTACTTC.

This clonotype was detected ten times or more. The chain's CDR3 is CSVVRARVGGYTF. CDR3 bases: TGCAGCGTTGTAAGGGCGCGCGTGGGGGGCTACACCTTC. The V gene is TRBV29-1, the J gene TRBJ1-2; D uncertain. The CDR3 has 13 amino acids. Trimming pared 4 bases from V and 8 bases from J, leaving 17 bases between. Germline CDR1 SQVTM, CDR2 ANQGSEA.